The next 22 T cell receptor beta chains were all read from a single sample in a study of CD8 T cells in ankylosing spondylitis. Their antigens remain unidentified. TCRdb analysed the 5' RACE reads with MiXCR anew, one entry per CDR3 protein. The sample contains 100,000 to 150,000 distinct CDR3 sequences, more than 15% of which appear only once. Study results and caveats: One TCR beta motif, made up of several highly homologous variants, appeared characteristic of ankylosing spondylitis blood.

The sample consisted of blood, either unsorted or a sorted T cell fraction (not recorded which). The receptors were gathered from a male donor with ankylosing spondylitis.

The V and J genes are TRBV10-3 and TRBJ2-2, with TRBD1 matching over 8 bases. The germline CDR1 and CDR2 sequences are ENHRY and SYGVKD. The CDR3 has 15 amino acids. V shed 3 bases and J 4 bases; nucleotides not matched to a gene: 4. The CDR3: CAISDRGPGTGELFF. The CDR3 nucleotides read TGTGCCATCAGTGACAGGGGGCCGGGCACCGGGGAGCTGTTTTTT.

V is TRBV7-2 and J is TRBJ2-7; D not resolved. Germline V gene data show CDR1 as SGHTA and CDR2 as FQGNSA. The CDR3 contains 11 residues. Deletions cut 2 bases from V and 5 bases from J, with 4 bases between. The CDR3 sequence: CASSLLNEQYF. The CDR3 DNA reads as TGTGCCAGCAGCTTACTGAACGAGCAGTACTTC. The variable domain in full, with the rest retrieved from reference TRBV7-2 and TRBJ2-7, is GAGVSQSPSNKVTEKGKDVELRCDPISGHTALYWYRQSLGQGLEFLIYFQGNSAPDKSGLPSDRFSAERTGGSVSTLTIQRTQQEDSAVYLCASSLLNEQYFGPGTRLTVT.

The gene calls are TRBV27 and TRBJ2-1; D is unclear. Trimming pared 4 bases from V and 8 bases from J, leaving 6 bases between. The CDR3 runs to 11 residues. Germline V gene data show CDR1 as MNHEY and CDR2 as SMNVEV (reference sequence). The CDR3 reads CASSSGYEQFF. The CDR3 DNA reads TGTGCCAGCAGTTCCGGCTATGAGCAGTTCTTC.

The sample holds a few counts of this clonotype. The CDR3 here is CASSQGRGGRSSEQYF. CDR3 coding DNA: TGCGCCAGCAGCCAAGGACGGGGGGGGAGGAGCAGCGAGCAGTACTTC. The rearrangement joins TRBV4-3 to TRBJ2-7, with 8 bases identical to TRBD2. V shed 1 base and J 6 bases; nucleotides not matched to a gene: 11. Germline CDR1 is LGHNA and CDR2 is YSLEER. The CDR3 is made up of 16 amino acids.

The chain employs TRBV11-2 and TRBJ2-3; no definite D call. Germline V CDR1 and CDR2: SGHAT, FQNNGV. The CDR3 has 18 amino acids. The V and J ends lost 1 base and 0 bases respectively, with 17 bases between them. The CDR3 spells CASSLVARLMASTDTQYF. As DNA, the CDR3 is TGTGCCAGCAGCTTAGTGGCAAGGCTCATGGCGAGCACAGATACGCAGTATTTT. Drawing the rest from reference TRBV11-2 and TRBJ2-3, the complete variable domain is EAGVAQSPRYKIIEKRQSVAFWCNPISGHATLYWYQQILGQGPKLLIQFQNNGVVDDSQLPKDRFSAERLKGVDSTLKIQPAKLEDSAVYLCASSLVARLMASTDTQYFGPGTRLTVL.

This clonotype has just a few counts. The CDR3 DNA reads TGCAGCGCAACACTAGCGCACTCCTACGAGCAGTACTTC. It encodes CSATLAHSYEQYF. The V call is TRBV29-1, the J call TRBJ2-7; TRBD2 matches at 7 bases. J was trimmed by 0 bases and V by 7 bases; bases with no gene match: 6. The CDR3 covers 13 residues. The germline V gene encodes CDR1 SQVTM and CDR2 ANQGSEA.

The chain carries TRBV12-3 or TRBV12-4 and TRBJ2-7, with unresolved D. Trimming removed 2 bases at V and 2 bases at J, with 10 bases between. This CDR3 has 14 amino acids. The chain's CDR3 is CASSLLAAPYEQYF. CDR3 in DNA: TGTGCCAGCAGTTTACTGGCTGCGCCCTACGAGCAGTACTTC.

V and J are TRBV7-9 and TRBJ1-1, with D hard to call. The V end was cut by 5 bases, the J end by 3 bases, with 7 bases between. This CDR3 comprises 12 residues. From germline, CDR1 is SEHNR and CDR2 FQNEAQ (reference sequence). The CDR3 coding sequence is TGTGCCAGCAGCCATAGCGACACTGAAGCTTTCTTT. Its protein is CASSHSDTEAFF. Looking up the rest from reference TRBV7-9 and TRBJ1-1 gives the full variable domain: DTGVSQNPRHKITKRGQNVTFRCDPISEHNRLYWYRQTLGQGPEFLTYFQNEAQLEKSRLLSDRFSAERPKGSFSTLEIQRTEQGDSAMYLCASSHSDTEAFFGQGTRLTVV.

The chain has TRBV19 and TRBJ1-1, with TRBD1 matching over 7 bases. The trim removed 4 bases at V and 7 bases at J, leaving 3 bases unmatched. Germline V gene lookup returns CDR1 LNHDA and CDR2 SQIVND (reference sequence). The CDR3 has 12 residues. The CDR3 here is CASSTQGYEAFF. The CDR3 DNA follows: TGTGCCAGTAGTACACAGGGGTATGAAGCTTTCTTT.

This clonotype was seen a few times. This chain joins TRBV6-2 or TRBV6-3 and TRBJ2-7; D unclear. The CDR3 contains 13 residues. CDR1 is MNHEY, CDR2 SVGEGT, per germline. Trimming took off 4 bases at V and 3 bases at J, with 10 bases between the two ends. In DNA form, the CDR3 reads TGTGCCAGCAGTTCTTCTTTTGGCTACGAGCAGTACTTC. Translating gives CASSSSFGYEQYF.

The V call is TRBV10-3, the J call TRBJ2-4; D may be TRBD2 (6 bases). The CDR3 runs to 12 residues. Germline V gene sequence: CDR1 ENHRY, CDR2 SYGVKD. Trimming stripped 10 bases from V and 6 bases from J, with 13 bases between. The CDR3 DNA is TGTGCCACCACAGGAGCGGGAAACATTCAGTACTTC. Translation: CATTGAGNIQYF.

The chain couples TRBV7-9 to TRBJ2-3; no clear D gene. Germline V gives CDR1 SEHNR, CDR2 FQNEAQ (reference sequence). This CDR3 is built from 13 residues. V was cut by 8 bases and J by 0 bases, with 9 bases left in between. This CDR3 reads CASLPSSTDTQYF. The CDR3 DNA is TGTGCCAGCCTCCCTTCGAGCACAGATACGCAGTATTTT.

This clonotype was seen a single time. The rearrangement uses TRBV11-1 and TRBJ2-4; 12 nucleotides line up with TRBD2. The CDR3 loop spans 18 amino acids. The germline V gene encodes CDR1 SGHAT and CDR2 FQDESV (reference sequence). V shed 2 bases, J shed 4 bases, and the junction held 9 bases outside the gene matches. The CDR3 DNA is TGTGCCAGCAGCTTACTCGCGACTAGCGGGAGCCTAAAAAACATTCAGTACTTC. It translates to CASSLLATSGSLKNIQYF. The full variable domain, completed using reference TRBV11-1 and TRBJ2-4, is EAEVAQSPRYKITEKSQAVAFWCDPISGHATLYWYRQILGQGPELLVQFQDESVVDDSQLPKDRFSAERLKGVDSTLKIQPAELGDSAMYLCASSLLATSGSLKNIQYFGAGTRLSVL.

The CDR3 region is CASSLDAGGNEKLFF. The CDR3 coding sequence is TGCGCCAGCAGCCTGGACGCGGGAGGTAATGAAAAACTGTTTTTT. The V gene is TRBV4-1, the J gene TRBJ1-4; D call uncertain. V was cut by 4 bases and J by 4 bases, with 13 bases left in between. There are 15 residues in the CDR3. Germline CDR1 MGHRA, CDR2 YSYEKL.

The chain carries TRBV4-3 and TRBJ2-7; 9 nucleotides agree with TRBD1. The V gene's germline CDR1 is LGHNA and CDR2 YSLEER. V lost 2 bases to trimming and J lost 2 bases; unmatched junction nucleotides: 7. The CDR3 loop spans 16 amino acids. CDR3: CASSQWGGDRAYEQYF. The CDR3 nucleotides are TGCGCCAGCAGCCAATGGGGTGGGGACAGGGCCTACGAGCAGTACTTC.

This clonotype was counted a few times. The rearrangement uses TRBV5-1 and TRBJ2-3; 12 bases match TRBD2. Germline CDR1 and CDR2: SGHRS and YFSETQ. J was trimmed by 13 bases and V by 4 bases; bases with no gene match: 16. This CDR3 comprises 16 residues. CDR3 loop: CASSKGTSGPNHSEYF. For the CDR3, the DNA is TGCGCCAGCAGCAAAGGGACTAGCGGGCCAAATCACTCAGAGTATTTT.

The V gene is TRBV29-1, the J gene TRBJ2-1; 9 bases agree with TRBD2. V trimming: 1 base; J trimming: 5 bases; junction bases outside the gene matches: 3. This CDR3 has 14 residues. Germline CDR1 and CDR2: SQVTM and ANQGSEA. The CDR3 sequence: CSVEGSGSHNEQFF. In DNA form, the CDR3 reads TGCAGCGTTGAAGGTAGCGGGAGCCACAATGAGCAGTTCTTC.

The V gene is TRBV28, the J gene TRBJ1-2, with a weak D call TRBD1 (5 bases). V was cut by 3 bases and J by 4 bases, with 12 bases left in between. This CDR3 spans 14 amino acids. CDR1 and CDR2 (germline): MDHEN, SYDVKM. The CDR3 loop is CASSFRTSTYGYTF. The CDR3 nucleotides read TGTGCCAGCAGTTTTAGGACATCAACCTATGGCTACACCTTC.

This clonotype was seen a few times. This rearrangement joins TRBV4-2 to TRBJ1-3; 8 nucleotides match TRBD1. The CDR3 has 16 amino acids. The trim removed 2 bases at V and 4 bases at J, leaving 7 bases unmatched. The germline gives CDR1 LGHNA, CDR2 YNFKEQ. Here the CDR3 DNA reads TGTGCCAGCAGCCAAAACCAACAGGGGGTAGGAAACACCATATATTTT. It codes for CASSQNQQGVGNTIYF.

This chain links TRBV12-3 or TRBV12-4 with TRBJ2-7, with 7 positions matching TRBD2. The CDR3 consists of 14 residues. V gave up 8 bases and J gave up 0 bases; unmatched junction bases: 7. The CDR3 DNA is TGTGCCAGCGAGAGCGGCGGGAGCTCCTACGAGCAGTACTTC. Its protein is CASESGGSSYEQYF.

The table lists this clonotype with a few counts. The chain joins TRBV14 to TRBJ2-7; D is possibly TRBD1 (5 bases). The CDR3 length is 13 residues. Trimming took off 1 base at V and 4 bases at J, with 8 bases between the two ends. The germline gives CDR1 SGHDN, CDR2 FVKESK. In DNA form, the CDR3 reads TGTGCCAGCAGCCAAGGACAGTGGTACGAGCAGTACTTC. Translating gives CASSQGQWYEQYF.

This chain joins TRBV7-2 and TRBJ2-7; 7 bases are a match to TRBD2. Germline CDR1 and CDR2: SGHTA and FQGNSA. The CDR3 loop spans 14 amino acids. V shed 3 bases and J 1 base; nucleotides not matched to a gene: 3. CDR3 amino acids: CASSFAGASYEQYF. For the CDR3, the DNA is TGTGCCAGCAGCTTCGCGGGAGCATCCTACGAGCAGTACTTC.